This T cell receptor (beta chain) was observed in a study of T cells after yellow fever vaccination. Whole-study results and caveats: The presence of abundant clonotypes contaminating from the bulk population was possible in FACS-sorted repertoires. Booster sampling recovered most clones from primary vaccination (approximately 97% CD4, 80% to 90% CD8). Researchers report a weaker secondary response that nonetheless peaked faster, day 5 versus 15.

Concerning this clonotype: As yet, its antigen is unknown. Being one base from a much bigger clone, this may be a read error.

Template switching by 5'RACE produced TCR cDNA, adding a universal primer site and UMIs. TCRdb reprocessed the 5' RACE reads via MiXCR and lists one record per CDR3 protein. This table holds about 160,000 distinct CDR3 sequences, 6% to 7.5% found once. Germline V gives CDR1 SGHTA, CDR2 FQGNSA. The CDR3 is made up of 14 amino acids. J gave up 2 bases and V 10 bases, and 10 bases lay outside the gene matches. This TCR was recovered from a man aged 18 to 35 who received the YFV17D yellow fever vaccine. Sequenced here: CD4+ T cells sorted from PBMCs, sampled 4 to 5 days after the first yellow fever vaccination. The rearrangement links TRBV7-2 to TRBJ2-7; TRBD2 aligns across 8 bases. The CDR3: CATVPRGEPYEQYV. The CDR3 nucleotides are TGTGCCACTGTCCCGCGGGGGGAACCCTACGAGCAGTACGTC.